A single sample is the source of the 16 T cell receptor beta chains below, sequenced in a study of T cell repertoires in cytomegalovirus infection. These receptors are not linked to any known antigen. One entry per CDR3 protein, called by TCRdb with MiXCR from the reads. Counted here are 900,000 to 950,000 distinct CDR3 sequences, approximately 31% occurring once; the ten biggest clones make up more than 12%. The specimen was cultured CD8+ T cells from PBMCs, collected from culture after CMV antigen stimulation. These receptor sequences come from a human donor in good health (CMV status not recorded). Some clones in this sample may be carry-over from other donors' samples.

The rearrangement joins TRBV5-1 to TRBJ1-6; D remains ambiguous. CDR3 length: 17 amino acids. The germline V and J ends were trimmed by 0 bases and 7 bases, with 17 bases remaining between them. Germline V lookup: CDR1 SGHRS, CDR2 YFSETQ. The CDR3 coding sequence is TGCGCCAGCAGCTTGGACCCGGCCGCAGAGAGAAATTCACCCCTCCACTTT. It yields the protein CASSLDPAAERNSPLHF.

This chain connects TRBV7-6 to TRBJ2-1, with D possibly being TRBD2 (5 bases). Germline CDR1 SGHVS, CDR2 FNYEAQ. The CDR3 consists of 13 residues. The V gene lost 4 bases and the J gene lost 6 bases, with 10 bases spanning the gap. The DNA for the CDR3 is TGTGCCAGCAGCTCCAACCGGGGCAATGAGCAGTTCTTC. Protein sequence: CASSSNRGNEQFF.

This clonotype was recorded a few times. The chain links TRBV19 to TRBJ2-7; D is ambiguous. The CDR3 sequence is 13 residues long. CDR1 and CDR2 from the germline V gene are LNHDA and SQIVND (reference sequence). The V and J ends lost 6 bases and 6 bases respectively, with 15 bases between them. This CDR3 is CASSSDDRREQYV. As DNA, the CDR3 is TGTGCCAGTAGCTCGGACGATAGACGCGAGCAGTACGTC.

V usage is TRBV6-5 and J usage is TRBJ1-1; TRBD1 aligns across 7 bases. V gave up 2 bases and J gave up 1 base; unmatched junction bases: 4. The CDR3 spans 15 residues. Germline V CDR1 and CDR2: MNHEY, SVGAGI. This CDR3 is CASSYDQGGNTEAFF. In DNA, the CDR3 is TGTGCCAGCAGTTACGACCAGGGGGGGAACACTGAAGCTTTCTTT.

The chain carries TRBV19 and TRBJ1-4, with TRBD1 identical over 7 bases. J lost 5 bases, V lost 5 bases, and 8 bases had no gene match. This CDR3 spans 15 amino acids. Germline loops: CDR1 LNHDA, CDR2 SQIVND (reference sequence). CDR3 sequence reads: CASSPEDRRNEKLFF. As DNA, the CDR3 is TGTGCCAGTAGTCCTGAGGACAGGAGAAATGAAAAACTGTTTTTT.

This CDR3 reads CASRPGQGSGNTIYF. In DNA form, the CDR3 reads TGTGCCAGCAGACCCGGACAGGGCTCTGGAAACACCATATATTTT. The chain couples TRBV27 to TRBJ1-3, with 8 bases matching TRBD1. There are 15 residues in the CDR3. The trim removed 6 bases at V and 0 bases at J, leaving 4 bases unmatched. Germline CDR1 reads MNHEY; CDR2 reads SMNVEV (reference sequence).

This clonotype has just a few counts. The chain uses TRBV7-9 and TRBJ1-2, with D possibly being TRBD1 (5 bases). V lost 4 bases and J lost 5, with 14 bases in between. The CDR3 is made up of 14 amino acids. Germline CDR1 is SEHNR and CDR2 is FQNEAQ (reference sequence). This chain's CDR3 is CASSSPGLNYGYTF. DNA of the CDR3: TGTGCCAGCAGCTCACCAGGGCTAAATTATGGCTACACCTTC.

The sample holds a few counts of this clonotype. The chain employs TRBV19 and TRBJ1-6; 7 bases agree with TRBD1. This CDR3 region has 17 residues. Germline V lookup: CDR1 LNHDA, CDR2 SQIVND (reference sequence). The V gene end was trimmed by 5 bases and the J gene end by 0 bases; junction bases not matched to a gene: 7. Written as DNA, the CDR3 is TGTGCCAGTAGTTATGGAGACAGGGTCTCCTATAATTCACCCCTCCACTTT. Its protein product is CASSYGDRVSYNSPLHF.

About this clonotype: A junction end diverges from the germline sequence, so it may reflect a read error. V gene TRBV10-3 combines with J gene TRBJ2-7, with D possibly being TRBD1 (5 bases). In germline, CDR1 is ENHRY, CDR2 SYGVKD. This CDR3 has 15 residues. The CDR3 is CAISEFDSSSYEQNF. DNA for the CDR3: TGTGCCATCAGTGAATTCGACAGTAGCTCCTACGAGCAGAACTTC.

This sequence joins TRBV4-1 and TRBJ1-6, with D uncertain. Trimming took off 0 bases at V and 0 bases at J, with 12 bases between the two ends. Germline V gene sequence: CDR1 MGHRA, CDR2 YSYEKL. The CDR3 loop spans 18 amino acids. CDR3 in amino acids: CASSQDPATSSYNSPLHF. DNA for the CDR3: TGCGCCAGCAGCCAAGACCCCGCCACCAGCTCCTATAATTCACCCCTCCACTTT.

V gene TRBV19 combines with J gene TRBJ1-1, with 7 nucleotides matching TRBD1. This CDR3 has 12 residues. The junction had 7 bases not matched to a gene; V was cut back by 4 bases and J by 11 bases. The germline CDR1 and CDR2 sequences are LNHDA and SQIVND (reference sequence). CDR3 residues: CASSRKDRRAFF. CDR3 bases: TGTGCCAGTAGTAGAAAGGACAGGCGGGCTTTCTTT.

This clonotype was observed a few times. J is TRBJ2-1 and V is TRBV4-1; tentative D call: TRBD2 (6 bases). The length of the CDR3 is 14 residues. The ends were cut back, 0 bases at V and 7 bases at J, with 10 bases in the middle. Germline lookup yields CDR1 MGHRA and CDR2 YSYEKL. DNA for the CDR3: TGCGCCAGCAGCCAAGAGCGGGCGGGGAATGAGCAGTTCTTC. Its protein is CASSQERAGNEQFF.

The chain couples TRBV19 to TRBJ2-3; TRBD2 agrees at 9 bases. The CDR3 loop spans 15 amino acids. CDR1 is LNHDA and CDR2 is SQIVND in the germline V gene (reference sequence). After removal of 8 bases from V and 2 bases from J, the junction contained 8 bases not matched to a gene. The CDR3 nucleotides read TGTGCCAGTGGGCTAGCGGGGCTCCACACAGATACGCAGTATTTT. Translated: CASGLAGLHTDTQYF.

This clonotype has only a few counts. CDR3 DNA sequence: TGCGCCAGCAGCTTGGGGACAGTCGGGGAGCTGTTTTTT. Its translation: CASSLGTVGELFF. The V and J genes are TRBV5-1 and TRBJ2-2; tentatively, D is TRBD1 (6 bases). Germline V gene lookup returns CDR1 SGHRS and CDR2 YFSETQ. Trimming removed 0 bases from V and 7 bases from J, with 7 bases in between. CDR3 size: 13 residues.

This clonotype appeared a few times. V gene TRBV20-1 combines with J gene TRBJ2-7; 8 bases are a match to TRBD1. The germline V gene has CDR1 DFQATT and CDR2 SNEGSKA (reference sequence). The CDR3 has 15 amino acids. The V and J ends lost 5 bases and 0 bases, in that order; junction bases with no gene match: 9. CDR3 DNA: TGCAGTGCTCGGAGCAGGACAGGGCCCTCCTACGAGCAGTACTTC. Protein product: CSARSRTGPSYEQYF.

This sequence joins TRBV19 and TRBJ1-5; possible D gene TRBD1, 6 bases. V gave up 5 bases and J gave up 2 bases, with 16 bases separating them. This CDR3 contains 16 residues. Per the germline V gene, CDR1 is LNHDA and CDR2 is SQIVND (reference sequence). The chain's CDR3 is CASSPRTATGNQPQHF. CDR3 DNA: TGTGCCAGTAGTCCCCGGACAGCCACTGGCAATCAGCCCCAGCATTTT.